This TCR beta chain was profiled in a study of blood T cell repertoires in COVID-19. Losses at the gene ends were 0 bases for V and 6 bases for J; bases not matched to a gene: 5. This CDR3 contains 15 residues. From germline, CDR1 is MNHEY and CDR2 SMNVEV (reference sequence). Recruitment covered roughly 24 US areas and drew participants whose ages spanned about 18 to 90 years. Sequenced by immunoSEQ multiplex PCR; TCRdb stores in-frame clones only, minus some. The table has a few hundred thousand clones, 83% seen once. The sequence came from a woman aged 50 to 60 who had recovered from COVID-19. Sequencing used PBMCs or T cells enriched from blood (not recorded which). The J gene is TRBJ2-7, the V gene TRBV27; TRBD1 agrees at 10 bases. DNA for the CDR3: TGTGCCAGCAGTTTATCCGGGACAGGGGCAGGCGAGCAGTACTTC. Amino acids: CASSLSGTGAGEQYF.